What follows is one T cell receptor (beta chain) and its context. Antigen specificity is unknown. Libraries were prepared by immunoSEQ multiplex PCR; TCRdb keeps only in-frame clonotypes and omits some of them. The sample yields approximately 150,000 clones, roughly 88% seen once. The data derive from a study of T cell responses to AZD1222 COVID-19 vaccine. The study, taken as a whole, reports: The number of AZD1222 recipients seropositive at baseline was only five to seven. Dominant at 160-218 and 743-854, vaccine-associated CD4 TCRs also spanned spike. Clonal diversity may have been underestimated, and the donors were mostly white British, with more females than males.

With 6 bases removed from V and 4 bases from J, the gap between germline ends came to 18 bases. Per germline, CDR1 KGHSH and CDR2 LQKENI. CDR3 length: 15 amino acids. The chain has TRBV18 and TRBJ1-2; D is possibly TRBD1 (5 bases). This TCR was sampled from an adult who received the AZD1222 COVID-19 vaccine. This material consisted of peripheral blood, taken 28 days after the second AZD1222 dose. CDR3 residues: CASSSGTSGPYGYTF. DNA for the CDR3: TGTGCCAGCTCGAGTGGGACCTCGGGGCCCTATGGCTACACCTTC.